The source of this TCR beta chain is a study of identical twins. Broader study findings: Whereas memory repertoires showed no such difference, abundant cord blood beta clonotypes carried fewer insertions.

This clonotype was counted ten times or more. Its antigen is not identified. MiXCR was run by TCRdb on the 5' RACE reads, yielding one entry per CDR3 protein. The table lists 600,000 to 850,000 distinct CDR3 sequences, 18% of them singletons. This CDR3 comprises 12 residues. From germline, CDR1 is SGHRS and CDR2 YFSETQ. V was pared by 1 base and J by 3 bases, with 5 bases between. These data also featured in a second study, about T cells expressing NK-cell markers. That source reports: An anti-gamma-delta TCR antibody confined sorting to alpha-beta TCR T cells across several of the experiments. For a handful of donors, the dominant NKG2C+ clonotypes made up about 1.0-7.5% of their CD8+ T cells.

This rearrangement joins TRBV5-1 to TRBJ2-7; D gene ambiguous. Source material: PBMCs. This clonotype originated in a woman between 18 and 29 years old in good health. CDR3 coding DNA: TGCGCCAGCAGCTTGAACTTCTACGAGCAGTACTTC. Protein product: CASSLNFYEQYF.